What follows describes a single T cell receptor (beta chain). Its antigen is still unknown. The sample belongs to a study of siplizumab effects on memory and regulatory T cells. Sequencing of each sample assayed around 10^5 TCR templates. Here immunoSEQ multiplex PCR was the method, and the copy in TCRdb shows in-frame clones only, minus some. The table has about 87,000 clones, more than 80% seen once. General study results and limits: Naive T cells apparently outstripped memory cells in diversity and seemed major alloresponse contributors.

This TCR came from a human donor in good health. What was sequenced was CD4+ T cells sorted from blood.

CDR3 protein: CASSLMLAGGSEQFF. CDR3 in DNA: TGTGCCAGCAGCTTAATGCTAGCGGGAGGGAGTGAGCAGTTCTTC. This chain links TRBV7-3 with TRBJ2-1, with 12 positions matching TRBD2. The CDR3 is made up of 15 amino acids. The junction had 4 bases not matched to a gene; V was cut back by 1 base and J by 9 bases. CDR1 and CDR2 (germline): SGHTA, FQGTGA. Supplemented by reference TRBV7-3 and TRBJ2-1, the full variable domain reads GAGVSQTPSNKVTEKGKYVELRCDPISGHTALYWYRQSLGQGPEFLIYFQGTGAADDSGLPNDRFFAVRPEGSVSTLKIQRTERGDSAVYLCASSLMLAGGSEQFFGPGTRLTVL.